This is a list of T cell receptor beta chains from one sample in a study of shared clonotypes between healthy human individuals. Libraries were prepared by immunoSEQ multiplex PCR; TCRdb keeps only in-frame clonotypes and omits some of them. The profile covers 740,000 or so clones, with less than 80% appearing a single time and more than 1.5% taken by the ten largest. The sequencing sample was made of memory CD4+ T cells sorted from blood. The source of these receptors is a woman younger than 45 in good health. Each CDR3 is given with its conserved first and last residue. A D gene is named only where the DNA matches it firmly. Clone size, where shown, is once, few, many, or a class for clones that have expanded.

V gene,J gene,clone size,D gene,CDR3 protein,CDR3 DNA
TRBV18,TRBJ2-5,few,TRBD2,CASSRGLAGGETQYF,TGTGCCAGCTCCCGGGGACTAGCGGGAGGAGAGACCCAGTACTTC
TRBV5-1,TRBJ2-3,-,TRBD2,CASSVAGGKIRTDTQYF,TGCGCCAGCAGCGTCGCGGGAGGGAAGATTCGCACAGATACGCAGTATTTT
TRBV18,TRBJ1-4,-,-,CASSYDGNEKLFF,TGTGCCAGCTCATACGACGGGAATGAAAAACTGTTTTTT
TRBV10-1,TRBJ1-5,-,-,CASSEGSQPQHF,TGCGCCAGCAGTGAAGGGTCCCAGCCCCAGCATTTT
TRBV2,TRBJ2-7,-,-,CASSDLEGSEQYF,TGTGCCAGCAGTGATTTGGAGGGCAGCGAGCAGTACTTC
TRBV7-6,TRBJ1-1,-,-,CASSLASGAMNTEAFF,TGTGCCAGCAGCTTAGCGTCGGGGGCCATGAACACTGAAGCTTTCTTT
TRBV28,TRBJ2-7,-,TRBD2,CAAKAGGYEQYF,TGTGCCGCGAAAGCGGGAGGGTACGAGCAGTACTTC
TRBV18,TRBJ1-2,-,-,CASSPHPGTNYGYTF,TGTGCCAGCTCACCACATCCAGGAACTAACTATGGCTACACCTTC
TRBV19,TRBJ2-2,-,-,CASSRGQNTGELFF,TGTGCCAGTAGTAGGGGACAGAACACCGGGGAGCTGTTTTTT
TRBV29-1,TRBJ2-7,-,-,CSVRWGEQYF,TGCAGCGTCCGCTGGGGTGAGCAGTACTTC
TRBV18,TRBJ2-5,-,-,CASSGRVTFQETQYF,TGTGCCAGCTCAGGAAGAGTGACTTTCCAAGAGACCCAGTACTTC
TRBV28,TRBJ1-4,-,-,CASRDRAGEKLFF,TGTGCCAGCAGAGATAGGGCTGGGGAAAAACTGTTTTTT
TRBV4-1,TRBJ2-7,-,-,CASSQEWSSTGLDEQYF,TGCGCCAGCAGCCAAGAATGGTCCTCGACCGGGTTAGACGAGCAGTACTTC
TRBV6-5,TRBJ1-2,few,TRBD1,CASSYSGQVNYGYTF,TGTGCCAGCAGTTACTCTGGACAGGTTAACTATGGCTACACCTTC
TRBV28,TRBJ2-5,-,TRBD2,CASSTWTSGLQETQYF,TGTGCCAGCAGTACCTGGACTAGCGGGTTACAAGAGACCCAGTACTTC
TRBV18,TRBJ1-2,-,TRBD1,CASSPPPGQGIPTF,TGTGCCAGCTCACCGCCTCCGGGACAGGGAATTCCCACCTTC
TRBV5-1,TRBJ2-7,-,TRBD2,CASSPRVAGDHEQYF,TGCGCCAGCAGCCCTCGGGTAGCGGGAGACCACGAGCAGTACTTC
TRBV7-2,TRBJ1-5,-,-,CASSSKTGTNQPQHF,TGTGCCAGCAGCTCGAAAACAGGGACCAATCAGCCCCAGCATTTT
TRBV15,TRBJ2-3,-,-,CATSREEATTDTQYF,TGTGCCACCAGCAGAGAAGAGGCTACGACAGATACGCAGTATTTT
TRBV28,TRBJ2-1,-,-,CASSSSGDGRLSYNEQFF,TGTGCCAGCAGTTCCTCCGGGGACGGTAGACTCTCCTACAATGAGCAGTTCTTC
TRBV29-1,TRBJ2-2,once,TRBD1,CSVRTGPYSGELFF,TGCAGCGTGAGGACAGGGCCTTATTCCGGGGAGCTGTTTTTT
TRBV7-2,TRBJ1-5,-,-,CASSLVVLTNQPQHF,TGTGCCAGCAGCTTAGTGGTTCTTACCAATCAGCCCCAGCATTTT
TRBV10-3,TRBJ1-2,once,-,CAISEHSYGYTF,TGTGCCATCAGTGAACACAGCTATGGCTACACCTTC
TRBV7-8,TRBJ2-2,-,-,CASSRRVVWTGELFF,TGTGCCAGCAGCCGCCGGGTGGTCTGGACCGGGGAGCTGTTTTTT
TRBV2,TRBJ2-2,-,-,CASGGVLGNTGELFF,TGTGCCAGCGGTGGAGTACTAGGGAACACCGGGGAGCTGTTTTTT
TRBV7-2,TRBJ1-5,-,TRBD1,CASRKDRGQPQHF,TGTGCCAGCAGGAAGGACAGGGGACAGCCCCAGCATTTT
TRBV6-5,TRBJ1-1,-,TRBD1,CASSYPGQGGTEAFF,TGTGCCAGCAGTTACCCAGGACAGGGCGGCACTGAAGCTTTCTTT
TRBV6-1,TRBJ2-1,-,-,CASRLYGGEQFF,TGTGCCAGCAGGTTATACGGGGGCGAGCAGTTCTTC
TRBV2,TRBJ2-3,few,-,CASSWINPDTQYF,TGTGCCAGCAGTTGGATAAATCCGGATACGCAGTATTTT
TRBV4-1,TRBJ2-1,-,TRBD2,CASSPTGLAGSNHQFF,TGCGCCAGCAGCCCCACCGGGCTAGCGGGAAGTAACCATCAGTTCTTC
TRBV28,TRBJ1-4,-,-,CASRADPIEKLFF,TGTGCCAGCAGGGCCGACCCGATTGAAAAACTGTTTTTT
TRBV28,TRBJ1-1,-,TRBD1,CASSDPGQGSTEAFF,TGTGCCAGCAGTGACCCGGGACAGGGATCCACTGAAGCTTTCTTT
TRBV9,TRBJ2-1,-,-,CASSVVSSGSRNEQFF,TGTGCCAGCAGCGTAGTTAGTAGCGGATCCAGAAATGAGCAGTTCTTC
TRBV19,TRBJ1-4,-,TRBD1,CASSRQGAATNEKLFF,TGTGCCAGTAGCCGACAGGGGGCCGCAACTAATGAAAAACTGTTTTTT
TRBV10-3,TRBJ2-7,-,-,CAISAFDEQYF,TGTGCCATCAGTGCGTTTGACGAGCAGTACTTC
TRBV27,TRBJ2-1,-,TRBD2,CASRRLAGEQFF,TGTGCCAGCAGACGACTAGCGGGTGAGCAGTTCTTC
TRBV4-1,TRBJ2-3,-,-,CASSQDSATDTQYF,TGCGCCAGCAGCCAAGACTCCGCCACAGATACGCAGTATTTT
TRBV7-2,TRBJ2-5,-,TRBD2,CASSLGRMTSGRTETQYF,TGTGCCAGCAGCTTAGGGAGGATGACTAGCGGGAGGACGGAGACCCAGTACTTC
TRBV5-4,TRBJ1-2,-,TRBD1,CASSQDRVLRYGYTF,TGTGCCAGCAGCCAGGACAGGGTTCTCCGGTATGGCTACACCTTC
TRBV19,TRBJ2-1,-,-,CASSMGRGHYNEQFF,TGTGCCAGTAGTATGGGGAGGGGACACTACAATGAGCAGTTCTTC
TRBV18,TRBJ1-5,-,-,CASSPPNSLNNQPQHF,TGTGCCAGCTCACCACCGAACTCTCTAAACAATCAGCCCCAGCATTTT
TRBV21-1,TRBJ2-1,-,-,CASSKVLASYNEQFF,TGTGCCAGCAGCAAAGTTCTAGCAAGCTACAATGAGCAGTTCTTC
TRBV7-2,TRBJ2-3,-,-,CASSLRLGGSTDTQYF,TGTGCCAGCAGCTTAAGATTAGGGGGATCCACAGATACGCAGTATTTT
TRBV30,TRBJ2-5,-,-,CASQGGTETQHF,TGTGCCTCACAGGGGGGGACAGAGACCCAGCACTTC
TRBV28,TRBJ2-2,-,-,CASSPSGIGTAGELFF,TGTGCCAGCAGTCCATCCGGGATAGGGACCGCCGGGGAGCTGTTTTTT
TRBV6-5,TRBJ2-1,-,-,CASSYEFTGEQFF,TGTGCCAGCAGTTACGAGTTTACGGGTGAGCAGTTCTTC
TRBV4-2,TRBJ2-1,-,TRBD1,CASSQGDRYNEQFF,TGTGCCAGCAGCCAAGGGGACAGATACAATGAGCAGTTCTTC
TRBV7-8,TRBJ2-1,few,TRBD2,CASSLAGLAGREQFF,TGTGCCAGCAGCTTAGCGGGACTAGCGGGGAGAGAGCAGTTCTTC